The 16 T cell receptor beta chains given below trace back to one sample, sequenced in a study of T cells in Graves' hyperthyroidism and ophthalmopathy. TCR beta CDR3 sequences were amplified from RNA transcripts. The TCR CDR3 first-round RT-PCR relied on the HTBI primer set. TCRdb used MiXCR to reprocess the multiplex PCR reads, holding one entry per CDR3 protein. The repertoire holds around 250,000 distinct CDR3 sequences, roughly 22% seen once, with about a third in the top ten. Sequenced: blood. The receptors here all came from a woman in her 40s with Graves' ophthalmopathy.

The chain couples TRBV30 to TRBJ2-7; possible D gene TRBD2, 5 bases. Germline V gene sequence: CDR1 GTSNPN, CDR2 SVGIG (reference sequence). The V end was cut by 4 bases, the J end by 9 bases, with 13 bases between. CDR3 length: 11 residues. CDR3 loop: CAWNVGVGQYF. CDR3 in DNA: TGTGCCTGGAACGTCGGGGTTGGGCAGTACTTC.

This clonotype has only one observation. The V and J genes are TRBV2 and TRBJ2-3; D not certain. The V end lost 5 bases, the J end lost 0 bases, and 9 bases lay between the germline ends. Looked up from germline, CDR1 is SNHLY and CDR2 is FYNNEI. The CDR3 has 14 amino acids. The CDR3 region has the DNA TGTGCCAGCAGTCGAGCCGGCAGCACAGATACGCAGTATTTT. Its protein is CASSRAGSTDTQYF.

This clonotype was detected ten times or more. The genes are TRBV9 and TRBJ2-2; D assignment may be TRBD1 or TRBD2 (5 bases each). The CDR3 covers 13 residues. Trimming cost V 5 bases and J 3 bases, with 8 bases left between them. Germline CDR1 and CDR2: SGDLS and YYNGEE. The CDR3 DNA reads TGTGCCAGCAGGAGGGGAGACACCGGGGAGCTGTTTTTT. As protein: CASRRGDTGELFF.

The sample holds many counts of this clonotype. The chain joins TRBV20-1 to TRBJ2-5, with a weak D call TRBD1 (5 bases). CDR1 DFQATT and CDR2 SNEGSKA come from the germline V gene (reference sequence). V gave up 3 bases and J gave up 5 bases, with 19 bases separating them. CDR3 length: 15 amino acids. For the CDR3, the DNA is TGCAGTGCTAGGCAGGGATTAATAGCAGGGGAGACCCAGTACTTC. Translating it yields CSARQGLIAGETQYF.

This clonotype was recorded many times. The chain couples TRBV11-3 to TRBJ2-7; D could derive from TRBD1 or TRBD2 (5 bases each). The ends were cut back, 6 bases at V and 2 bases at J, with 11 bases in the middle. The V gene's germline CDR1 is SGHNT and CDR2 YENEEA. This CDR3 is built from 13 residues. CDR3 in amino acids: CASSSGPPYEQYF. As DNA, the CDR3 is TGTGCCAGCAGTTCGGGGCCCCCCTACGAGCAGTACTTC.

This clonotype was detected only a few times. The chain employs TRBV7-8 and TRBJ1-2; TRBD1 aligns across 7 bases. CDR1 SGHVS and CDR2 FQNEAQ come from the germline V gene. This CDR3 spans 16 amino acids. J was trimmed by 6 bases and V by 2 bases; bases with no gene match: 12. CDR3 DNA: TGTGCCAGCAGCTTACTCGGAAAAGGGGGCGCGAATGGCTACACCTTC. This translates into CASSLLGKGGANGYTF.

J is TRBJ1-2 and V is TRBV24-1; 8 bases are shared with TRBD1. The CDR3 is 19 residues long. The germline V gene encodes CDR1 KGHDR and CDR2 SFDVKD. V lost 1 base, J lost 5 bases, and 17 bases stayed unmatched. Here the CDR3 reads CATSDLRGWRQGLLYGYTF. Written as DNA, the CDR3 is TGTGCCACCAGTGATTTACGGGGGTGGAGACAGGGGTTATTATATGGCTACACCTTC.

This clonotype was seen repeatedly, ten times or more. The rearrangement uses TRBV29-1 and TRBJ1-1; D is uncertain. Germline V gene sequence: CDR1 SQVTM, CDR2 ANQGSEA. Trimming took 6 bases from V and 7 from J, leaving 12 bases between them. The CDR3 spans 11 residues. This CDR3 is CSVPDQFEAFF. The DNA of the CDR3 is TGCAGCGTCCCGGACCAATTTGAAGCTTTCTTT.

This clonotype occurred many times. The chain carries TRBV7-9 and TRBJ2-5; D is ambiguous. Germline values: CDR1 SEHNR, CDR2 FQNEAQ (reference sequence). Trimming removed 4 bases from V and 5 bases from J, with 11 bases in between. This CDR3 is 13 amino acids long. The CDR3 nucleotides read TGTGCCAGCAGCTATGGCAGTGGGGAGACCCAGTACTTC. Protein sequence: CASSYGSGETQYF.

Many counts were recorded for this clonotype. This CDR3 reads CASRRQGAEAFF. The CDR3 nucleotides read TGTGCCAGCAGGAGGCAAGGCGCTGAAGCTTTCTTT. The chain couples TRBV2 to TRBJ1-1; D ambiguous. The CDR3 is 12 amino acids. V shed 6 bases and J shed 6 bases, with 11 bases lying between them. Germline V lookup: CDR1 SNHLY, CDR2 FYNNEI.

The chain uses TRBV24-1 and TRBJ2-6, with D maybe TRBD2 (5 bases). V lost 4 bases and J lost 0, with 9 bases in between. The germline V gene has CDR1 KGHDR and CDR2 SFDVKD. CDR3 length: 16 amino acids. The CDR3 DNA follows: TGTGCCACCAGTGACCGCCGGGACTCTGGGGCCAACGTCCTGACTTTC. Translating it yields CATSDRRDSGANVLTF.

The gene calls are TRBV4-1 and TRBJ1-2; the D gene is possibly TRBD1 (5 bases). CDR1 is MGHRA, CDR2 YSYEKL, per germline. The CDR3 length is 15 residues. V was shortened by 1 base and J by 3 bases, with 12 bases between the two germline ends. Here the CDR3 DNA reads TGCGCCAGCAGCCAAGTGGGCAGGGTGGACTATGGCTACACCTTC. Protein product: CASSQVGRVDYGYTF.

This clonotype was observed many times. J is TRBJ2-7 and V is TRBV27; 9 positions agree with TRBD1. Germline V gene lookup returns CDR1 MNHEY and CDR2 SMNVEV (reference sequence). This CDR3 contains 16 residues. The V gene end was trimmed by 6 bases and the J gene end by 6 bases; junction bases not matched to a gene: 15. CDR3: CASSPPGQGRGSEQYF. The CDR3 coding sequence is TGTGCCAGCAGCCCTCCGGGACAGGGAAGAGGGAGCGAGCAGTACTTC.

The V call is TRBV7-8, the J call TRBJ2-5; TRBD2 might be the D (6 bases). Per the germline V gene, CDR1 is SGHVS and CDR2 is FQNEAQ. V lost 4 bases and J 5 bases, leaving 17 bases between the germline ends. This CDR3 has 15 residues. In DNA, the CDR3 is TGTGCCAGCAGCTCGGGAGTAGCGGACTCGGAGACCCAGTACTTC. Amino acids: CASSSGVADSETQYF.

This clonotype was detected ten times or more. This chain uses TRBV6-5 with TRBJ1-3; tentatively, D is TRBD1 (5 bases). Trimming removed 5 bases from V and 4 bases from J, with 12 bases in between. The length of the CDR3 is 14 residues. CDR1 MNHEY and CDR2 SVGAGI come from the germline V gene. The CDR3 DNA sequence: TGTGCCAGCAGTCCCAGGGACGGCGGAAACACCATATATTTT. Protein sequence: CASSPRDGGNTIYF.

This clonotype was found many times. The CDR3 protein is CASSLGGTVNTEAFF. The CDR3 DNA is TGTGCCAGCAGCCTGGGTGGGACAGTTAACACTGAAGCTTTCTTT. The V gene is TRBV28, the J gene TRBJ1-1, with 7 bases fitting TRBD1. The CDR3 length is 15 residues. CDR1 is MDHEN, CDR2 SYDVKM, per germline. With V trimmed by 6 bases and J by 2 bases, 9 bases remained unmatched.